The following is a T cell receptor (beta chain) sequence with its context. What it binds is not known. The sample comes from a study of T-cell reconstitution after alpha-beta-depleted transplantation in children. This CDR3 contains 14 residues. V lost 3 bases and J lost 1, with 8 bases in between. Unique molecular identifiers were incorporated during preparation of the TCRbeta library. Using its own MiXCR run on the PCR reads, TCRdb lists one record per CDR3 protein. The table shows 400,000 to 450,000 distinct CDR3 sequences, with approximately 42% occurring only once. Overall study findings and caveats: T-cell counts and diversity were attributed mostly to newly produced T cells one year after transplant.

The sample was PBMCs, taken before TCRalphabeta/CD19-depleted stem cell transplant. The TCR comes from a girl aged 2-9 years with aplastic anemia, due to receive a stem cell transplant. This chain joins TRBV12-3 or TRBV12-4 and TRBJ2-3, with D hard to call. The CDR3 sequence: CASSFGRRTDTQYF. The CDR3 DNA follows: TGTGCCAGCAGTTTCGGACGGCGCACAGATACGCAGTATTTT.